This T cell receptor (beta chain) was profiled in a study of response to subunit inactivated influenza vaccine (dated by TCRdb to the late 2010s). Concerning the study at large: Deep quantitative profiling of the T cell receptor repertoire was used in the study to follow responses to a trivalent subunit inactivated influenza vaccine.

The method was RT-PCR. Sequenced on an Illumina HiSeq 2500. TCRdb trimmed the raw reads at Q25, called clones with MiXCR and kept productive beta chains. Every CDR3 protein is listed once, alongside the most common genes and DNA of its rows. The sample data list 500,000 to 600,000 distinct CDR3 sequences, and 15% to 20% of these were observed just once. The leading ten clones occupy 2.5% to 3.5% of the sample. What the authors observed across the whole study: It was suggested by the authors that each seasonal influenza vaccination may recruit only a limited number of new T cells.

Regarding this clonotype: The antigen it recognizes is unknown. No much larger clonotype is one base removed from it; base qualities were not supplied.

CDR1 and CDR2 are drawn from the germline V gene: MNHEY, SVGEGT. The CDR3 sequence holds 14 residues, the cysteine and phenylalanine included. Only the CDR3 portion is preserved as DNA: 42 bases, with reading frame beginning at the first base. V and J are truncated by 5 bases and 6 bases respectively, leaving an intervening sequence of 16 bases. The TCR sequence derives from a man aged 50-75 years who received an inactivated influenza vaccine. Donor details come from another sample of the same person, matched by shared clones. The sample consisted of CD4+ T cells sorted from PBMCs, taken around 25 months after vaccination. The rearranged chain carries TRBV6-2 or TRBV6-3 and TRBJ1-1; perhaps TRBD1 is the D gene, with 6 bases matching. The CDR3 here reads CASSPQGGDAEAFF. The sequenced DNA is TGTGCCAGCAGTCCCCAAGGGGGAGATGCTGAAGCTTTCTTT.